The 28 T cell receptor beta chains presented below share a single source sample, sequenced in a study of T cells in Graves' hyperthyroidism and ophthalmopathy. RNA transcripts yielded amplified TCR beta CDR3 regions. During a first-round RT-PCR of the TCR CDR3, the HTBI primer set was used. TCRdb ran MiXCR on the multiplex PCR reads and lists one entry per CDR3 protein. The sample has approximately 720,000 distinct CDR3 sequences; around a sixth are singletons. The source material was blood. These receptors were collected from a woman between 50 and 59 years old with Graves' hyperthyroidism that later progressed to Graves' ophthalmopathy.

The table lists this clonotype with a few counts. This chain uses TRBV20-1 with TRBJ1-1; 9 bases are a match to TRBD1. Germline loops: CDR1 DFQATT, CDR2 SNEGSKA (reference sequence). The ends lost 0 bases at V and 14 bases at J; junction bases unmatched: 10. The CDR3 spans 13 residues. The CDR3 DNA sequence: TGCAGTGCTAGAGAGATAGGACAGGGGAGCAGCTTCTTT. It yields the protein CSAREIGQGSSFF.

Worth noting for this clonotype: One base away lies a much larger clone, so this may be a sequencing read error. The chain links TRBV11-2 to TRBJ2-1; D ambiguous. The length of the CDR3 is 13 residues. Germline V gene lookup returns CDR1 SGHAT and CDR2 FQNNGV. For the CDR3, the DNA is TGTGCCAGCGGCTTTCGGACCTACAATGAGCAGTTCTTC. This translates into CASGFRTYNEQFF.

This clonotype came up many times. At one end, the junction sequence differs from germline, possibly due to a read error. This chain links TRBV5-1 with TRBJ1-5, with TRBD1 matching over 7 bases. Germline-derived CDR1 and CDR2 are SGHRS and YFSETQ. The CDR3 is 15 residues long. CDR3 DNA: TGTGCCAGCAGTTTAGACAGGGCCAGCAATCAGCCCCAGCATTTT. Protein product: CASSLDRASNQPQHF.

This clonotype was counted at least ten times. V and J are TRBV3-1 and TRBJ2-5, with D perhaps TRBD2 (6 bases). The length of the CDR3 is 14 residues. V gave up 1 base and J gave up 3 bases, with 9 bases separating them. Germline V lookup: CDR1 LGHDT, CDR2 YNNKEL (reference sequence). As DNA, the CDR3 is TGTGCCAGCAGCCAAGGGGGGACTGAAGAGACCCAGTACTTC. It codes for CASSQGGTEETQYF.

The table lists this clonotype with a few counts. The chain is built from TRBV7-2 and TRBJ2-7, with TRBD2 as a possible D gene (5 bases). Germline V gene lookup returns CDR1 SGHTA and CDR2 FQGNSA. CDR3 length equals 15 residues. Trimming removed 6 bases at V and 0 bases at J, with 15 bases between. This CDR3 is CASSPASLSSYEQYF. In DNA, the CDR3 is TGTGCCAGCAGTCCGGCTAGCCTCAGCTCCTACGAGCAGTACTTC. The full variable domain, completed using reference TRBV7-2 and TRBJ2-7, is GAGVSQSPSNKVTEKGKDVELRCDPISGHTALYWYRQSLGQGLEFLIYFQGNSAPDKSGLPSDRFSAERTGGSVSTLTIQRTQQEDSAVYLCASSPASLSSYEQYFGPGTRLTVT.

The rearrangement links TRBV20-1 to TRBJ1-1; D perhaps matches TRBD1 (5 bases). V lost 2 bases, J lost 3 bases, and 10 bases lay in between. The CDR3 consists of 13 residues. Germline V gene lookup returns CDR1 DFQATT and CDR2 SNEGSKA (reference sequence). The CDR3 is CSARSGRDTEAFF. The DNA of the CDR3 is TGCAGTGCTAGATCGGGCAGGGACACTGAAGCTTTCTTT.

This clonotype was counted ten times or more. The rearrangement links TRBV20-1 to TRBJ1-5; D remains unclear. Germline assignment: CDR1 DFQATT and CDR2 SNEGSKA (reference sequence). Trimming left V 6 bases short and J 6 bases short, with 15 bases between. The CDR3 sequence is 13 residues long. CDR3 sequence reads: CSASREGFQPQHF. CDR3 bases: TGCAGTGCCTCCCGGGAGGGTTTTCAGCCCCAGCATTTT.

The chain couples TRBV5-5 to TRBJ1-1; D gene unclear. Trimming stripped 0 bases from V and 0 bases from J, with 6 bases between. From germline, CDR1 is SGHKS and CDR2 YYEKEE (reference sequence). This CDR3 contains 14 residues. The CDR3 DNA is TGTGCCAGCAGCTTGGCCTCTTTGAACACTGAAGCTTTCTTT. It codes for CASSLASLNTEAFF.

This clonotype was seen repeatedly, ten times or more. This rearrangement joins TRBV12-3 or TRBV12-4 to TRBJ2-1; D is ambiguous. CDR3 length: 13 residues. V was clipped by 1 base and J by 3 bases, with 4 bases between them. The CDR3 loop reads CASSLDNYNEQFF. CDR3 nucleotides: TGTGCCAGCAGTTTAGACAACTACAATGAGCAGTTCTTC.

The rearrangement uses TRBV12-3 or TRBV12-4 and TRBJ2-2, with D possibly TRBD1 on 5 matching bases. The CDR3 length is 15 residues. With 3 bases removed from V and 2 bases from J, the gap between germline ends came to 10 bases. The CDR3 DNA follows: TGTGCCAGCAGTTTTGGGGCCCTCAACACCGGGGAGCTGTTTTTT. It encodes CASSFGALNTGELFF.

In nucleotides, the CDR3 is TGTGCCAGCAAACATGACTGGAGCTCCTATAATTCACCCCTCCACTTT. Translation: CASKHDWSSYNSPLHF. The V and J genes are TRBV6-1 and TRBJ1-6; D call uncertain. Between the trimmed V and J ends, which lost 7 bases and 0 bases, there was a span of 13 bases. The length of the CDR3 is 16 residues. CDR1 and CDR2 (germline): MNHNS, SASEGT.

As to this clonotype: This may come from a read error, since a much larger clone is one base off. The chain has TRBV6-2 or TRBV6-3 and TRBJ1-4; the D is unclear. The germline V gene has CDR1 MNHEY and CDR2 SVGEGT. CDR3 size: 13 residues. CDR3 DNA: TGTGCCAGCAGTCCCCGCGGCGGTGAAAAACCGTTTTTT. It translates to CASSPRGGEKPFF.

The CDR3: CASSRKIYTEAFF. The CDR3 region has the DNA TGTGCCAGCAGCCGTAAAATCTACACTGAAGCTTTCTTT. This rearrangement joins TRBV9 to TRBJ1-1; D gene ambiguous. V lost 4 bases and J 3 bases, leaving 10 bases between the germline ends. This CDR3 has 13 amino acids. Germline V CDR1 and CDR2: SGDLS, YYNGEE.

This rearrangement joins TRBV7-6 to TRBJ1-2; possible D gene TRBD1, 5 bases. Germline loops: CDR1 SGHVS, CDR2 FNYEAQ. CDR3 length: 16 residues. V was trimmed by 0 bases and J by 2 bases, leaving 13 bases between them. The DNA of the CDR3 is TGTGCCAGCAGCTTAGCCATTCAGGGATTAAACTATGGCTACACCTTC. Translated, it gives CASSLAIQGLNYGYTF.

This clonotype was picked up many times. This rearrangement joins TRBV11-2 to TRBJ1-2; 10 bases match TRBD1. Germline trimming cut 5 bases from V and 4 bases from J; bases unmatched to any gene: 7. From germline, CDR1 is SGHAT and CDR2 FQNNGV. The CDR3 extends over 15 amino acids. The CDR3 sequence: CASSLGQGSVYGYTF. In DNA form, the CDR3 reads TGTGCCAGCAGCCTGGGACAGGGGTCCGTCTATGGCTACACCTTC. Variable domain in full (rest from reference TRBV11-2 and TRBJ1-2): EAGVAQSPRYKIIEKRQSVAFWCNPISGHATLYWYQQILGQGPKLLIQFQNNGVVDDSQLPKDRFSAERLKGVDSTLKIQPAKLEDSAVYLCASSLGQGSVYGYTFGSGTRLTVV.

This clonotype has ten or more counts. The chain recombines TRBV7-3 with TRBJ1-1, with no clear D. Trimming pared 5 bases from V and 4 bases from J, leaving 11 bases between. Germline-derived CDR1 and CDR2 are SGHTA and FQGTGA. The CDR3 totals 13 residues. This CDR3 is CASSPVGSTEAFF. The CDR3 region has the DNA TGTGCCAGCAGCCCGGTTGGGAGCACTGAAGCTTTCTTT.

This rearrangement joins TRBV9 to TRBJ2-5; perhaps TRBD1 as D (7 bases). Deletions cut 4 bases from V and 0 bases from J, with 22 bases between. CDR3 length equals 18 residues. Germline assignment: CDR1 SGDLS and CDR2 YYNGEE. The CDR3 DNA is TGTGCCAGCAGCTCTTCCCCCGGGGGACAGACGTACCAAGAGACCCAGTACTTC. Amino acids: CASSSSPGGQTYQETQYF.

In this sample, this clonotype turned up a few times. V is TRBV27 and J is TRBJ1-1; tentative D call: TRBD1 (5 bases). V gave up 1 base and J gave up 3 bases, with 18 bases separating them. CDR1 and CDR2 from the germline V gene are MNHEY and SMNVEV (reference sequence). There are 17 residues in the CDR3. The DNA of the CDR3 is TGTGCCAGCAGTTTATACCGGGTTGAGGGGTGGGACACTGAAGCTTTCTTT. It encodes CASSLYRVEGWDTEAFF.

This clonotype has more than one count but fewer than ten. This chain connects TRBV5-6 to TRBJ2-2; tentative D call: TRBD1 (6 bases). V gave up 1 base and J gave up 3 bases, with 13 bases separating them. The V gene's germline CDR1 is SGHDT and CDR2 YYEEEE. CDR3 length equals 16 residues. CDR3 in DNA: TGTGCCAGCAGCTTGAAGGCAGGGGCCTACACCGGGGAGCTGTTTTTT. This encodes CASSLKAGAYTGELFF. Full variable domain (remainder filled in from reference TRBV5-6 and TRBJ2-2): DAGVTQSPTHLIKTRGQQVTLRCSPKSGHDTVSWYQQALGQGPQFIFQYYEEEERQRGNFPDRFSGHQFPNYSSELNVNALLLGDSALYLCASSLKAGAYTGELFFGEGSRLTVL.

The chain uses TRBV9 and TRBJ1-1; 11 positions agree with TRBD1. V dropped 3 bases and J dropped 3; count of bases not matched to a gene: 10. Germline V lookup: CDR1 SGDLS, CDR2 YYNGEE. The CDR3 totals 17 residues. For the CDR3, the DNA is TGTGCCAGCAGCGAGGACAGGGGGCCCATTGGTCACACTGAAGCTTTCTTT. It codes for CASSEDRGPIGHTEAFF.

The rearrangement uses TRBV9 and TRBJ1-1; TRBD1 is a possible D gene (5 bases). This CDR3 contains 14 residues. The germline V gene encodes CDR1 SGDLS and CDR2 YYNGEE. Trimming cost V 0 bases and J 5 bases, with 11 bases left between them. Here the CDR3 reads CASSVAPEGTEAFF. CDR3 DNA: TGTGCCAGCAGCGTAGCCCCGGAGGGGACTGAAGCTTTCTTT.

This clonotype was detected only a few times. The chain carries TRBV6-1 and TRBJ2-5; D is uncertain. The CDR3 is made up of 15 amino acids. V lost 3 bases and J lost 5, with 16 bases in between. Germline V gene data show CDR1 as MNHNS and CDR2 as SASEGT. The CDR3 DNA sequence: TGTGCCAGCAGTGACCCTTTCGCCCCCCGGGAGACCCAGTACTTC. Its translation: CASSDPFAPRETQYF.

This clonotype was seen at least ten times. The chain joins TRBV20-1 to TRBJ2-7; D is possibly TRBD1 or TRBD2 (5 bases each). V dropped 4 bases and J dropped 6 bases, with 19 bases sitting between them. CDR1 is DFQATT and CDR2 is SNEGSKA in the germline V gene (reference sequence). CDR3 length equals 14 residues. The CDR3 sequence: CSATPRGTRSEQYF. The CDR3 region has the DNA TGCAGTGCTACCCCGAGGGGAACGAGGAGCGAGCAGTACTTC.

The table lists this clonotype with a few counts. The CDR3 is CSVVSPFTYEQYF. The CDR3 coding sequence is TGCAGCGTCGTTTCCCCTTTTACCTACGAGCAGTACTTC. The chain combines TRBV29-1 with TRBJ2-7; no clear D. The germline V gene has CDR1 SQVTM and CDR2 ANQGSEA. The ends were cut back, 6 bases at V and 2 bases at J, with 14 bases in the middle. CDR3 length equals 13 residues.

This clonotype showed up many times. The V call is TRBV20-1, the J call TRBJ2-7; weak D call: TRBD2 (7 bases). V dropped 3 bases and J dropped 5 bases, with 14 bases sitting between them. CDR1 is DFQATT, CDR2 SNEGSKA, per germline (reference sequence). The CDR3 runs 13 residues. CDR3 loop: CSARRTGGHEQYF. The DNA for the CDR3 is TGCAGTGCTAGGAGGACGGGGGGCCACGAGCAGTACTTC.

This clonotype was observed once. The chain uses TRBV10-3 and TRBJ2-7; maybe TRBD1 (5 bases). This CDR3 has 13 amino acids. The V gene's germline CDR1 is ENHRY and CDR2 SYGVKD. Trimming removed 10 bases at V and 3 bases at J, with 16 bases between. CDR3 residues: CATLDVGLYEQYF. Here the CDR3 DNA reads TGTGCCACCCTGGATGTGGGGCTCTACGAGCAGTACTTC.

This clonotype was recorded at least ten times. The rearrangement links TRBV11-2 to TRBJ1-1; D ambiguous. Germline CDR1 is SGHAT and CDR2 is FQNNGV. This CDR3 has 16 residues. The V end was cut by 2 bases, the J end by 1 base, with 14 bases between. CDR3: CASSLTPGLWNTEAFF. In DNA, the CDR3 is TGTGCCAGCAGCTTAACCCCCGGACTTTGGAACACTGAAGCTTTCTTT. Full variable domain (outside the CDR3, taken from reference TRBV11-2 and TRBJ1-1): EAGVAQSPRYKIIEKRQSVAFWCNPISGHATLYWYQQILGQGPKLLIQFQNNGVVDDSQLPKDRFSAERLKGVDSTLKIQPAKLEDSAVYLCASSLTPGLWNTEAFFGQGTRLTVV.

The chain employs TRBV9 and TRBJ2-1; 8 bases are a match to TRBD1. The CDR3 runs to 15 residues. V was pared by 3 bases and J by 9 bases, with 11 bases of the junction left unmatched. The germline V gene encodes CDR1 SGDLS and CDR2 YYNGEE. CDR3 protein: CASSARGQGTGEQFF. The CDR3 DNA sequence: TGTGCCAGCAGCGCCCGAGGACAGGGAACCGGTGAGCAGTTCTTC.